A single sample gave rise to the 16 T cell receptor beta chains below, sequenced in a study of brain T cells in children with intractable seizures. Regarding time point: blood from clinic visit 5 months post-surgery; TSC patient then seizure free. Libraries were prepared by immunoSEQ multiplex PCR; TCRdb keeps only in-frame clonotypes and omits some of them. The sample lists about 340,000 clones; 93% were seen once. Sequenced here: peripheral blood, sampled around 5 months after surgery. The receptors here all came from a boy younger than two with tuberous sclerosis and intractable seizures.

The rearrangement joins TRBV11-3 to TRBJ1-1; 7 bases match TRBD1. The J segment lost 0 bases and the V segment lost 1 base, leaving 11 bases of the junction unmatched. Germline V gene lookup returns CDR1 SGHNT and CDR2 YENEEA. The CDR3 loop spans 18 amino acids. The CDR3 protein is CASSLGARQGGMNTEAFF. The CDR3 nucleotides read TGTGCCAGCAGCTTAGGGGCCCGACAGGGTGGCATGAACACTGAAGCTTTCTTT.

V is TRBV19 and J is TRBJ2-1; D uncertain. The V gene's germline CDR1 is LNHDA and CDR2 SQIVND (reference sequence). There are 13 residues in the CDR3. V lost 10 bases and J lost 0, with 10 bases in between. The chain's CDR3 is CATSVSSYNEQFF. The CDR3 nucleotides read TGTGCCACCTCCGTGAGCTCCTACAATGAGCAGTTCTTC. The full variable domain, completed using reference TRBV19 and TRBJ2-1, is DGGITQSPKYLFRKEGQNVTLSCEQNLNHDAMYWYRQDPGQGLRLIYYSQIVNDFQKGDIAEGYSVSREKKESFPLTVTSAQKNPTAFYLCATSVSSYNEQFFGPGTRLTVL.

The DNA of the CDR3 is TGTGCCAGCAGTGAACGAACAGTGGTCGTCGAAAAACTGTTTTTT. Encoded protein: CASSERTVVVEKLFF. The J gene is TRBJ1-4, the V gene TRBV6-1, with no clear D. Trimming left V 2 bases short and J 8 bases short, with 15 bases between. CDR1 MNHNS and CDR2 SASEGT come from the germline V gene. The CDR3 extends over 15 amino acids.

In the case of this clone: Other nucleotide sequences in the sample specify the same CDR3. The chain carries TRBV27 and TRBJ2-7; 9 nucleotides align to TRBD2. This CDR3 is 14 amino acids long. The V and J ends lost 6 bases and 3 bases, in that order; junction bases with no gene match: 6. Germline CDR1 MNHEY, CDR2 SMNVEV (reference sequence). The CDR3 loop reads CASSLRGGFYEQYF. The CDR3 DNA follows: TGTGCCAGCAGCCTGCGGGGGGGATTCTACGAGCAGTACTTC.

This chain connects TRBV2 to TRBJ1-6, with D possibly TRBD1 on 6 matching bases. Germline V gene sequence: CDR1 SNHLY, CDR2 FYNNEI. The germline V and J ends were trimmed by 0 bases and 8 bases, with 17 bases remaining between them. CDR3 length: 17 amino acids. The CDR3 is CASSEARMGGRDSPLHF. The CDR3 DNA is TGTGCCAGCAGTGAAGCCCGTATGGGGGGCCGGGATTCACCCCTCCACTTT.

The rearrangement links TRBV28 to TRBJ2-1; the match to TRBD1 covers 10 bases. Germline V gives CDR1 MDHEN, CDR2 SYDVKM. The trim removed 5 bases at V and 8 bases at J, leaving 6 bases unmatched. This CDR3 is 14 amino acids long. CDR3 nucleotides: TGTGCCAGCAGTACACGCGGGACAGGGGATGAGCAGTTCTTC. Translating gives CASSTRGTGDEQFF. Drawing the rest from reference TRBV28 and TRBJ2-1, the complete variable domain is DVKVTQSSRYLVKRTGEKVFLECVQDMDHENMFWYRQDPGLGLRLIYFSYDVKMKEKGDIPEGYSVSREKKERFSLILESASTNQTSMYLCASSTRGTGDEQFFGPGTRLTVL.

The chain combines TRBV2 with TRBJ1-2; no firm D call. V lost 4 bases and J 2 bases, leaving 8 bases between the germline ends. The CDR3 has 13 residues. Germline CDR1 SNHLY, CDR2 FYNNEI. CDR3 sequence (DNA): TGTGCCAGCAGTGGCGGGCAGAACTATGGCTACACCTTC. As protein: CASSGGQNYGYTF.

This chain links TRBV7-8 with TRBJ1-6; 7 positions match TRBD1. There are 17 residues in the CDR3. The V segment lost 5 bases and the J segment 6 bases; nucleotides outside the gene matches: 13. Looked up from germline, CDR1 is SGHVS and CDR2 is FQNEAQ. CDR3 residues: CASSPFRPGQSNSPLHF. CDR3 nucleotides: TGTGCCAGCAGCCCGTTCCGACCGGGACAGTCTAATTCACCCCTCCACTTT. Variable domain in full (rest from reference TRBV7-8 and TRBJ1-6): GAGVSQSPRYKVAKRGQDVALRCDPISGHVSLFWYQQALGQGPEFLTYFQNEAQLDKSGLPSDRFFAERPEGSVSTLKIQRTQQEDSAVYLCASSPFRPGQSNSPLHFGNGTRLTVT.

The genes are TRBV14 and TRBJ2-5; D is undetermined. V was shortened by 1 base and J by 4 bases, with 16 bases between the two germline ends. The germline V gene encodes CDR1 SGHDN and CDR2 FVKESK. This CDR3 region has 16 residues. The CDR3 is CASSQGKGRTPETQYF. CDR3 coding DNA: TGTGCCAGCAGCCAAGGGAAGGGTCGCACCCCAGAGACCCAGTACTTC. Drawing the rest from reference TRBV14 and TRBJ2-5, the complete variable domain is EAGVTQFPSHSVIEKGQTVTLRCDPISGHDNLYWYRRVMGKEIKFLLHFVKESKQDESGMPNNRFLAERTGGTYSTLKVQPAELEDSGVYFCASSQGKGRTPETQYFGPGTRLLVL.

The gene calls are TRBV28 and TRBJ2-5; TRBD2 agrees at 14 bases. V dropped 1 base and J dropped 2; count of bases not matched to a gene: 9. Looked up from germline, CDR1 is MDHEN and CDR2 is SYDVKM. The length of the CDR3 is 19 residues. Here the CDR3 reads CASSLSYGTSGSRQETQYF. CDR3 nucleotides: TGTGCCAGCAGTTTATCCTACGGGACTAGCGGGAGCAGGCAAGAGACCCAGTACTTC.

This clone has just one count. The chain joins TRBV7-9 to TRBJ2-1, with 7 bases aligning to TRBD2. The CDR3 consists of 19 residues. Germline V gene sequence: CDR1 SEHNR, CDR2 FQNEAQ (reference sequence). J was trimmed by 10 bases and V by 1 base; bases with no gene match: 22. CDR3: CASSLEGRALGVGYGEQFF. In DNA form, the CDR3 reads TGTGCCAGCAGCTTAGAGGGGAGGGCCTTAGGGGTCGGTTATGGGGAGCAGTTCTTC. The variable domain in full, completed from reference TRBV7-9 and TRBJ2-1, reads DTGVSQNPRHKITKRGQNVTFRCDPISEHNRLYWYRQTLGQGPEFLTYFQNEAQLEKSRLLSDRFSAERPKGSFSTLEIQRTEQGDSAMYLCASSLEGRALGVGYGEQFFGPGTRLTVL.

This sequence joins TRBV4-1 and TRBJ2-7, with a possible D match to TRBD2 (5 bases). The length of the CDR3 is 14 residues. Germline-derived CDR1 and CDR2 are MGHRA and YSYEKL. V was trimmed by 2 bases and J by 3 bases, leaving 11 bases between them. The CDR3 loop reads CASSQPTSSYEQYF. CDR3 in DNA: TGCGCCAGCAGCCAACCAACTAGTAGCTACGAGCAGTACTTC.

J is TRBJ1-1 and V is TRBV11-3, with D unresolved. V was trimmed by 3 bases and J by 7 bases, leaving 6 bases between them. CDR3 length: 11 residues. Germline-derived CDR1 and CDR2 are SGHNT and YENEEA. The CDR3 bases are TGTGCCAGCAGCTTTGGGCTTGAAGCTTTCTTT. Protein sequence: CASSFGLEAFF.

This chain connects TRBV19 to TRBJ1-2; D is unclear. Trimming took 1 base from V and 0 from J, leaving 9 bases between them. Germline CDR1 LNHDA, CDR2 SQIVND (reference sequence). The CDR3 length is 15 residues. Here the CDR3 DNA reads TGTGCCAGTAGTATAGGCCGAAATACTAACTATGGCTACACCTTC. Residues: CASSIGRNTNYGYTF.

The chain links TRBV7-2 to TRBJ2-2; D possibly corresponds to TRBD2 (6 bases). V lost 3 bases and J 4 bases, leaving 6 bases between the germline ends. Germline assignment: CDR1 SGHTA and CDR2 FQGNSA. This CDR3 has 13 amino acids. CDR3 amino acids: CASSLGGTGELFF. The CDR3 DNA follows: TGTGCCAGCAGCTTGGGGGGCACCGGGGAGCTGTTTTTT.

CDR3 sequence: CASRPIGGPSTDTQYF. For the CDR3, the DNA is TGCGCCAGCAGGCCTATTGGGGGACCTAGCACAGATACGCAGTATTTT. This sequence joins TRBV4-1 and TRBJ2-3; D could derive from TRBD1 or TRBD2 (5 bases each). Germline CDR1 MGHRA, CDR2 YSYEKL. This CDR3 contains 16 residues. The ends were cut back, 6 bases at V and 0 bases at J, with 16 bases in the middle.